These 5 T cell receptor beta chains were all obtained from the same sample, sequenced in a study of shared clonotypes between healthy human individuals. Some clones are missing from TCRdb's copy, which holds only in-frame ones; the method was immunoSEQ multiplex PCR. This sample carries some 630,000 clones, 72% of them seen once, and the ten largest clones take less than 2%. The sample consisted of memory CD4+ T cells sorted from blood. Subset indicated: CD45RA-negative fraction. The source of these receptors is a woman aged 25 to 39 in good health.

This sequence joins TRBV12-5 and TRBJ2-2, with 12 positions matching TRBD2. This CDR3 comprises 20 residues. V trimming: 2 bases; J trimming: 0 bases; junction bases outside the gene matches: 10. The germline V gene encodes CDR1 LGHNT and CDR2 FRNRAP. CDR3 sequence: CASGLTRLAGAVPNTGELFF. CDR3 coding DNA: TGTGCTAGTGGTTTGACAAGACTAGCGGGAGCGGTACCGAACACCGGGGAGCTGTTTTTT.

The J gene is TRBJ2-7, the V gene TRBV7-9; 9 bases line up with TRBD1. CDR3 length: 15 residues. In germline, CDR1 is SEHNR, CDR2 FQNEAQ (reference sequence). V dropped 5 bases and J dropped 10; count of bases not matched to a gene: 15. Here the CDR3 DNA reads TGTGCCAGCAGCCAAACGGGACAGGGTTCTCACGCCCAGTACTTC. As protein: CASSQTGQGSHAQYF. The variable domain in full, completed from reference TRBV7-9 and TRBJ2-7, reads DTGVSQNPRHKITKRGQNVTFRCDPISEHNRLYWYRQTLGQGPEFLTYFQNEAQLEKSRLLSDRFSAERPKGSFSTLEIQRTEQGDSAMYLCASSQTGQGSHAQYFGPGTRLTVT.

This clone was counted once. The chain links TRBV10-3 to TRBJ2-5, with D possibly matching TRBD2 (5 bases). The assigned J gene may be wrong: the sequence end matches TRBJ2-7 better. The CDR3 extends over 18 amino acids. Germline CDR1 ENHRY, CDR2 SYGVKD. CDR3 sequence: CAISESTIRRPSSYEQYF. Here the CDR3 DNA reads TGTGCCATCAGTGAGTCGACAATTCGGAGGCCTAGCTCCTACGAGCAGTACTTC.

This clone was counted between two and nine times. The chain joins TRBV9 to TRBJ1-2, with 8 positions matching TRBD1. This CDR3 spans 14 amino acids. After removal of 3 bases from V and 12 bases from J, the junction contained 13 bases not matched to a gene. Germline CDR1 is SGDLS and CDR2 is YYNGEE. CDR3 nucleotide sequence: TGTGCCAGCAGCGCGCGACAGGGGAGGCAGGGGAACACCTTC. Its translation: CASSARQGRQGNTF.

V and J are TRBV19 and TRBJ2-3; D is possibly TRBD1 (5 bases). The CDR3 contains 14 residues. The germline V and J ends were trimmed by 0 bases and 6 bases, with 10 bases remaining between them. The germline gives CDR1 LNHDA, CDR2 SQIVND (reference sequence). CDR3 residues: CASSIEGAGDTQYF. The CDR3 region has the DNA TGTGCCAGTAGTATAGAAGGGGCCGGGGATACGCAGTATTTT.